One and the same sample provided the 32 T cell receptor beta chains below, sequenced in a study of long-term antiretroviral therapy in people with HIV. Running of the v3.0 immunoSEQ assay took place at survey level. The repertoire was sequenced with immunoSEQ multiplex PCR; TCRdb's copy has only in-frame clones and lacks some. The data hold fewer than 20,000 clones, with roughly 80% observed a single time. This specimen consisted of unsorted PBMCs, obtained 0.6 years after starting antiretroviral therapy. These receptors all come from a young woman with HIV.

This clone has more than one count but fewer than ten. J is TRBJ2-1 and V is TRBV9, with 11 bases lining up with TRBD2. Germline-derived CDR1 and CDR2 are SGDLS and YYNGEE. This CDR3 has 17 residues. V trimming: 3 bases; J trimming: 6 bases; junction bases outside the gene matches: 11. CDR3 coding DNA: TGTGCCAGCAGCGCCAACCTAGCGGGGGGCGGGGGCAATGAGCAGTTCTTC. Encoded protein: CASSANLAGGGGNEQFF.

The rearrangement links TRBV29-1 to TRBJ2-5; 8 bases map to TRBD1. The germline V gene has CDR1 SQVTM and CDR2 ANQGSEA. J was trimmed by 5 bases and V by 5 bases; bases with no gene match: 4. CDR3 length: 12 residues. The CDR3 DNA reads TGCAGCGTTAGCAGGGGGCTGGAGACCCAGTACTTC. It encodes CSVSRGLETQYF.

In its sample, this clone ranks as medium-sized. The chain is built from TRBV11-2 and TRBJ1-2, with 7 bases fitting TRBD1. The CDR3 spans 13 residues. CDR1 is SGHAT and CDR2 is FQNNGV in the germline V gene. J was trimmed by 5 bases and V by 5 bases; bases with no gene match: 5. The CDR3 region is CASSPTGPYGYTF. The CDR3 DNA reads TGTGCCAGCAGCCCGACAGGGCCGTATGGCTACACCTTC.

The rearrangement uses TRBV6-5 and TRBJ2-3, with D possibly called TRBD1 or TRBD2 (6 bases each). Germline assignment: CDR1 MNHEY and CDR2 SVGAGI. This CDR3 contains 14 residues. V was cut by 2 bases and J by 6 bases, with 12 bases left in between. The CDR3 sequence is CASSYVGGADTQYF. The CDR3 region has the DNA TGTGCCAGCAGTTACGTCGGGGGCGCCGATACGCAGTATTTT.

This sequence joins TRBV9 and TRBJ1-5; 7 nucleotides line up with TRBD1. CDR1 and CDR2 (germline): SGDLS, YYNGEE. The CDR3 extends over 15 amino acids. Germline trimming cut 1 base from V and 0 bases from J; bases unmatched to any gene: 1. CDR3 nucleotides: TGTGCCAGCAGCGTAACAGGGGTTAGCAATCAGCCCCAGCATTTT. As protein: CASSVTGVSNQPQHF.

There are a few counts of this clone. J is TRBJ2-2 and V is TRBV5-1; no clear D gene. The germline V gene has CDR1 SGHRS and CDR2 YFSETQ. Trimming took 4 bases from V and 2 from J, leaving 9 bases between them. This CDR3 spans 14 amino acids. Written as DNA, the CDR3 is TGCGCCAGCAGCCGAAATATTAACACCGGGGAGCTGTTTTTT. Amino acid sequence: CASSRNINTGELFF.

This CDR3 reads CAISGGLGVKDTQYF. CDR3 in DNA: TGTGCCATCAGTGGGGGACTAGGAGTAAAAGATACGCAGTATTTT. This sequence joins TRBV10-3 and TRBJ2-3; TRBD2 matches 8 bases. The CDR3 extends over 15 amino acids. The V segment lost 4 bases and the J segment 5 bases; nucleotides outside the gene matches: 8. Germline V gene data show CDR1 as ENHRY and CDR2 as SYGVKD.

This clone was observed once. CDR3: CASSLTPGDTQYF. CDR3 nucleotide sequence: TGTGCCAGCAGCTTAACCCCCGGGGATACGCAGTATTTT. The genes are TRBV7-3 and TRBJ2-3; no clear D. In germline, CDR1 is SGHTA, CDR2 FQGTGA. Trimming left V 0 bases short and J 6 bases short, with 7 bases between. The CDR3 runs 13 residues. The full variable domain, its missing parts supplied by reference TRBV7-3 and TRBJ2-3, is GAGVSQTPSNKVTEKGKYVELRCDPISGHTALYWYRQSLGQGPEFLIYFQGTGAADDSGLPNDRFFAVRPEGSVSTLKIQRTERGDSAVYLCASSLTPGDTQYFGPGTRLTVL.

To note about this clone: One junction end does not reproduce the germline sequence, and a read error may be involved. V and J are TRBV6-1 and TRBJ2-7; tentatively, D is TRBD1 (6 bases). There are 11 residues in the CDR3. Germline-derived CDR1 and CDR2 are MNHNS and SASEGT. The CDR3 protein is CASRRTVPLSF. The CDR3 DNA is TGTGCCAGTCGAAGGACAGTGCCACTTTCCTTC.

The chain uses TRBV27 and TRBJ2-1; the match to TRBD2 covers 8 bases. The CDR3 loop spans 16 amino acids. Germline assignment: CDR1 MNHEY and CDR2 SMNVEV (reference sequence). With V trimmed by 5 bases and J by 0 bases, 6 bases remained unmatched. Written as DNA, the CDR3 is TGTGCCAGCAGTCCCGGGACTAGGGTCTCCTACAATGAGCAGTTCTTC. It translates to CASSPGTRVSYNEQFF.

This chain connects TRBV4-2 to TRBJ2-1; 16 bases line up with TRBD2. Germline V gives CDR1 LGHNA, CDR2 YNFKEQ. After removal of 4 bases from V and 8 bases from J, the junction contained 8 bases not matched to a gene. This CDR3 has 17 amino acids. CDR3 nucleotides: TGTGCCAGCAGCCGACTAAACGGGACTAGCGGGAGGGATGAGCAGTTCTTC. As protein: CASSRLNGTSGRDEQFF.

The chain couples TRBV19 to TRBJ2-1; the D gene is possibly TRBD1 (5 bases). V was pared by 9 bases and J by 6 bases, with 6 bases between. The CDR3 covers 10 residues. Germline CDR1 reads LNHDA; CDR2 reads SQIVND (reference sequence). CDR3 DNA sequence: TGTGCCAGGACAGCCAATGAGCAGTTCTTC. Translated: CARTANEQFF.

This clone was found once. V gene TRBV18 combines with J gene TRBJ1-3; D is uncertain. The V end lost 3 bases, the J end lost 0 bases, and 12 bases lay between the germline ends. Germline CDR1 KGHSH, CDR2 LQKENI. The CDR3 has 16 amino acids. In DNA form, the CDR3 reads TGTGCCAGCTCACCGAGTAGCCCCTCCTCTGGAAACACCATATATTTT. This encodes CASSPSSPSSGNTIYF.

CDR3 amino acids: CASSVAVNREAFF. The CDR3 DNA is TGTGCCAGCAGCGTAGCTGTGAACAGGGAAGCTTTCTTT. The chain joins TRBV9 to TRBJ1-1; D is possibly TRBD1 (5 bases). Germline V gene lookup returns CDR1 SGDLS and CDR2 YYNGEE. This CDR3 spans 13 amino acids. Trimming shortened V by 0 bases and J by 8 bases, and 11 bases separated the two germline ends.

The chain links TRBV5-1 to TRBJ2-3; a possible D gene is TRBD2 (5 bases). The V gene's germline CDR1 is SGHRS and CDR2 YFSETQ. This CDR3 has 16 residues. With 2 bases removed from V and 10 bases from J, the gap between germline ends came to 23 bases. The CDR3 sequence is CASSFISFGSVAPQYF. The CDR3 bases are TGCGCCAGCAGCTTTATCTCTTTTGGGTCGGTAGCGCCGCAGTATTTT. Filled out from reference TRBV5-1 and TRBJ2-3, the complete variable domain reads KAGVTQTPRYLIKTRGQQVTLSCSPISGHRSVSWYQQTPGQGLQFLFEYFSETQRNKGNFPGRFSGRQFSNSRSEMNVSTLELGDSALYLCASSFISFGSVAPQYFGPGTRLTVL.

V and J are TRBV7-9 and TRBJ1-2, with D possibly TRBD1 on 5 matching bases. Germline V gene sequence: CDR1 SEHNR, CDR2 FQNEAQ (reference sequence). Deletions cut 5 bases from V and 2 bases from J, with 24 bases between. The CDR3 sequence is 18 residues long. CDR3 in amino acids: CASSPTGGQVEPNYGYTF. The CDR3 bases are TGTGCCAGCAGCCCAACAGGTGGGCAGGTAGAACCCAACTATGGCTACACCTTC. Supplemented by reference TRBV7-9 and TRBJ1-2, the full variable domain reads DTGVSQNPRHKITKRGQNVTFRCDPISEHNRLYWYRQTLGQGPEFLTYFQNEAQLEKSRLLSDRFSAERPKGSFSTLEIQRTEQGDSAMYLCASSPTGGQVEPNYGYTFGSGTRLTVV.

V usage is TRBV28 and J usage is TRBJ2-2; 7 bases map to TRBD1. CDR1 and CDR2 from the germline V gene are MDHEN and SYDVKM. This CDR3 is 16 amino acids long. The trim removed 6 bases at V and 4 bases at J, leaving 11 bases unmatched. CDR3 DNA sequence: TGTGCCAGCAGCCGACAGGGTATCGTCTTCACCGGGGAGCTGTTTTTT. The encoded protein is CASSRQGIVFTGELFF.

The chain recombines TRBV13 with TRBJ2-2, with D possibly TRBD1 on 5 matching bases. V was trimmed by 0 bases and J by 4 bases, leaving 9 bases between them. From germline, CDR1 is PRHDT and CDR2 FYEKMQ (reference sequence). This CDR3 comprises 15 residues. The CDR3: CASSLGRGFTGELFF. DNA of the CDR3: TGTGCCAGCAGCTTAGGAAGGGGATTCACCGGGGAGCTGTTTTTT.

This chain links TRBV29-1 with TRBJ2-7; 15 bases are a match to TRBD2. The CDR3 is 16 residues long. Germline V gives CDR1 SQVTM, CDR2 ANQGSEA. V shed 1 base and J 4 bases; nucleotides not matched to a gene: 5. For the CDR3, the DNA is TGCAGCGTTGAAGCCGCCGGGACTAGCGGGAGGTACGAGCAGTACTTC. Translated, it gives CSVEAAGTSGRYEQYF.

The gene calls are TRBV6-4 and TRBJ2-1; 7 bases line up with TRBD2. J was trimmed by 8 bases and V by 6 bases; bases with no gene match: 13. CDR1 and CDR2 (germline): MRHNA, SNTAGT. The CDR3 consists of 15 residues. CDR3 nucleotide sequence: TGTGCCAGCAGCCCCGGACTAGTAGGCGGGGATGAGCAGTTCTTC. Protein product: CASSPGLVGGDEQFF.

The chain is built from TRBV30 and TRBJ1-5; TRBD1 aligns across 7 bases. There are 17 residues in the CDR3. The germline CDR1 and CDR2 sequences are GTSNPN and SVGIG (reference sequence). The V and J ends lost 2 bases and 1 base, in that order; junction bases with no gene match: 11. The CDR3 loop reads CAWSSTGVGGSNQPQHF. The CDR3 DNA reads as TGTGCCTGGAGTTCAACAGGGGTGGGTGGGAGCAATCAGCCCCAGCATTTT.

The CDR3 spells CASSFSQGAGGYTF. Written as DNA, the CDR3 is TGTGCCAGCAGCTTTTCACAGGGGGCTGGTGGCTACACCTTC. This chain connects TRBV7-2 to TRBJ1-2; 9 bases match TRBD1. The germline CDR1 and CDR2 sequences are SGHTA and FQGNSA. Germline trimming cut 3 bases from V and 7 bases from J; bases unmatched to any gene: 6. The CDR3 has 14 amino acids.

V gene TRBV7-2 combines with J gene TRBJ2-3, with TRBD2 as a possible D gene (7 bases). The CDR3 has 16 residues. From germline, CDR1 is SGHTA and CDR2 FQGNSA. Trimming left V 5 bases short and J 1 base short, with 16 bases between. CDR3 sequence reads: CASSLGGGQGTDTQYF. The DNA for the CDR3 is TGTGCCAGCAGCCTAGGGGGGGGCCAGGGCACAGATACGCAGTATTTT.

This chain uses TRBV14 with TRBJ2-1; TRBD1 might be the D (6 bases). CDR1 is SGHDN and CDR2 is FVKESK in the germline V gene. V shed 4 bases and J shed 10 bases, with 14 bases lying between them. The CDR3 is 13 amino acids. Written as DNA, the CDR3 is TGTGCCAGCAGCCTACAGGGTTGGGTCGAGCAGTTCTTC. It yields the protein CASSLQGWVEQFF.

The V call is TRBV11-1, the J call TRBJ2-1, with D possibly TRBD2 on 6 matching bases. V dropped 4 bases and J dropped 8 bases, with 18 bases sitting between them. This CDR3 region has 15 residues. Germline CDR1 reads SGHAT; CDR2 reads FQDESV (reference sequence). CDR3 region: CASSSASVIIDEQFF. The CDR3 DNA follows: TGTGCCAGCAGCTCGGCTAGCGTGATTATAGATGAGCAGTTCTTC.

The chain recombines TRBV7-9 with TRBJ2-1; TRBD2 might be the D (5 bases). V dropped 4 bases and J dropped 4 bases, with 17 bases sitting between them. The CDR3 sequence is 16 residues long. Germline V gene data show CDR1 as SEHNR and CDR2 as FQNEAQ (reference sequence). CDR3 nucleotides: TGTGCCAGCAGCTCTTCGGGGAGATCGGTTTACAATGAGCAGTTCTTC. Translated: CASSSSGRSVYNEQFF. The full variable domain, in which reference TRBV7-9 and TRBJ2-1 provide the parts outside the CDR3, is DTGVSQNPRHKITKRGQNVTFRCDPISEHNRLYWYRQTLGQGPEFLTYFQNEAQLEKSRLLSDRFSAERPKGSFSTLEIQRTEQGDSAMYLCASSSSGRSVYNEQFFGPGTRLTVL.

This chain links TRBV18 with TRBJ1-2, with D possibly matching TRBD1 (5 bases). V lost 6 bases and J lost 3, with 14 bases in between. The CDR3 runs to 14 residues. CDR1 and CDR2 from the germline V gene are KGHSH and LQKENI. Here the CDR3 reads CASSLTTGDYGYTF. DNA of the CDR3: TGTGCCAGCTCCCTAACGACGGGGGACTATGGCTACACCTTC.

This chain joins TRBV10-1 and TRBJ2-1; D remains ambiguous. Germline loops: CDR1 WNHNN, CDR2 SYGVQD (reference sequence). V lost 2 bases, J lost 2 bases, and 13 bases lay in between. The CDR3 spans 16 residues. CDR3 loop: CASSEGHSPPYNEQFF. Here the CDR3 DNA reads TGCGCCAGCAGTGAGGGTCATTCGCCGCCCTACAATGAGCAGTTCTTC.

This clone was observed a single time. The J gene is TRBJ1-2, the V gene TRBV2; D is ambiguous. This CDR3 region has 14 residues. Trimming shortened V by 3 bases and J by 7 bases, and 15 bases separated the two germline ends. The germline V gene encodes CDR1 SNHLY and CDR2 FYNNEI. CDR3 loop: CASSDFGQSGGYTF. The CDR3 DNA reads as TGTGCCAGCAGTGACTTCGGGCAGTCCGGTGGCTACACCTTC.

This rearrangement joins TRBV7-2 to TRBJ2-1, with 8 bases that match TRBD2. Per the germline V gene, CDR1 is SGHTA and CDR2 is FQGNSA. J was trimmed by 1 base and V by 2 bases; bases with no gene match: 13. The CDR3 is made up of 19 amino acids. DNA of the CDR3: TGTGCCAGCAGCTTACTCCCACTGCCGGGACTAGTATCCTACAATGAGCAGTTCTTC. Translated: CASSLLPLPGLVSYNEQFF.

This clone was observed a handful of times. The chain is built from TRBV11-3 and TRBJ2-1, with unresolved D. V lost 4 bases to trimming and J lost 6 bases, with 10 bases between them. There are 13 residues in the CDR3. In germline, CDR1 is SGHNT, CDR2 YENEEA. The CDR3 here is CASSSGGLNEQFF. Written as DNA, the CDR3 is TGTGCCAGCAGCTCCGGCGGCCTCAATGAGCAGTTCTTC.

This clone has only one observation. The chain employs TRBV29-1 and TRBJ1-1; D unclear. Trimming removed 1 base at V and 0 bases at J, with 12 bases between. Germline V CDR1 and CDR2: SQVTM, ANQGSEA. The CDR3 has 15 residues. The CDR3 DNA follows: TGCAGCGTTGAAGGGGGTTGGGCTATGAACACTGAAGCTTTCTTT. Encoded protein: CSVEGGWAMNTEAFF.